This T cell receptor beta chain was sequenced during a study of Graves' ophthalmopathy and Graves' hyperthyroidism. Clinical symptoms, serum thyroxine, TRAb, thyroid ultrasound and orbital computed tomography formed the basis of diagnosis. This clonotype was detected ten times or more. The germline CDR1 and CDR2 sequences are SGHAT and FQNNGV. The CDR3 is 14 residues long. V lost 5 bases, J lost 7 bases, and 8 bases stayed unmatched. TCR beta CDR3 amplification used RNA transcripts. The workflow started with a first-round RT-PCR run with HTBI primers and then moved on to a second-round multiplex PCR. Using its own MiXCR run on the multiplex PCR reads, TCRdb lists one record per CDR3 protein. The sample has 300,000 to 400,000 distinct CDR3 sequences; 15% to 20% are singletons.

The chain joins TRBV11-2 to TRBJ2-7; 10 bases agree with TRBD2. Specimen: peripheral blood. The source is an adult woman with stable Graves' hyperthyroidism. CDR3: CASSLLAGYGEQYF. CDR3 coding DNA: TGTGCCAGCAGCCTACTAGCGGGATACGGGGAGCAGTACTTC.